This T cell receptor beta chain originates from a study of cytomegalovirus exposure and HLA in healthy donors. Findings and caveats of the study: When analyzed later, the rates of TCR association showed variation by HLA locus, with DRB1 the most and HLA-C the fewest. HLA allele associations emerged for about 18,000 TCR beta sequences in a later analysis, at 0.05 false discovery rate.

PCR involved 60 Vbeta and 13 Jbeta primers. This table comes from immunoSEQ multiplex PCR, and its TCRdb copy is limited to in-frame clones, with some not included. Among approximately 170,000 clones listed, over 75% were seen once. This CDR3 is built from 15 residues. V dropped 3 bases and J dropped 0 bases, with 9 bases sitting between them. Germline values: CDR1 MDHEN, CDR2 SYDVKM. Despite likely unrecorded immune exposures, the donors were nominally healthy at the time of sampling. On this clone itself: Its target is unknown.

This chain connects TRBV28 to TRBJ2-4; D is unresolved. Sequenced sample: PBMCs. The clonotype originates from a man aged 50 to 59 in good health and CMV-seropositive. The CDR3 DNA sequence: TGTGCCAGCAGTTTGGCAGGCCGAGCCAAAAACATTCAGTACTTC. Encoded protein: CASSLAGRAKNIQYF.